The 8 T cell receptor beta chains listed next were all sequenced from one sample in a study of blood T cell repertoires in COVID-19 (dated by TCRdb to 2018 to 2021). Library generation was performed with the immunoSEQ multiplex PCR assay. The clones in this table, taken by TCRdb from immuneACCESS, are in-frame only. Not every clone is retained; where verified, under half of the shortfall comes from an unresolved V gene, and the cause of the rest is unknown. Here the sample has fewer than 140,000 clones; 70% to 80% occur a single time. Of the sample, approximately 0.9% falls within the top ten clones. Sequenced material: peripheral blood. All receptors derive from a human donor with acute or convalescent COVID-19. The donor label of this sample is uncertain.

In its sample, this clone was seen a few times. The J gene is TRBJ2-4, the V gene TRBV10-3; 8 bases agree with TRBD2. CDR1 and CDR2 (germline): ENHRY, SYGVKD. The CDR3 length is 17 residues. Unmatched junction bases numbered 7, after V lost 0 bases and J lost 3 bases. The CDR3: CAISESGVAGNKNIQYF. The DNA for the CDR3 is TGTGCCATCAGTGAGTCGGGAGTAGCGGGGAACAAAAACATTCAGTACTTC.

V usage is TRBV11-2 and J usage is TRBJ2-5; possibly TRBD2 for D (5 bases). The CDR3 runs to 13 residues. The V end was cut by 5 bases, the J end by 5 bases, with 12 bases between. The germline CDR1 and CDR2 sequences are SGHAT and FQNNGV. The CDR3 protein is CASSRDYVETQYF. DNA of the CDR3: TGTGCCAGCAGCCGCGACTACGTGGAGACCCAGTACTTC.

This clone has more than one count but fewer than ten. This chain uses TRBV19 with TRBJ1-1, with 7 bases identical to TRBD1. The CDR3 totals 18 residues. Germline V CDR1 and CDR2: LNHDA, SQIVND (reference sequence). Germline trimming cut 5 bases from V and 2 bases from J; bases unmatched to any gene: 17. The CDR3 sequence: CASSPGRDRGGPNTEAFF. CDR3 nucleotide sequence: TGTGCCAGTAGTCCGGGCCGGGACAGAGGTGGGCCAAACACTGAAGCTTTCTTT.

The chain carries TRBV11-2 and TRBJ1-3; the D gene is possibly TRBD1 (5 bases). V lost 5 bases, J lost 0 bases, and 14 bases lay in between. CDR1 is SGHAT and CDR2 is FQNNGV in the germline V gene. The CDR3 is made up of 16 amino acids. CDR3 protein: CASSPFQGFSGNTIYF. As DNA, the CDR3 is TGTGCCAGCAGCCCTTTCCAGGGTTTCTCTGGAAACACCATATATTTT.

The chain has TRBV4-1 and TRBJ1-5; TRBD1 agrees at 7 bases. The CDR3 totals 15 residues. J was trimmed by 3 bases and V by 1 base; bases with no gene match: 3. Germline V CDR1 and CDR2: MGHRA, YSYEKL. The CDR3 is CASSQARGINQPQHF. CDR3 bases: TGCGCCAGCAGCCAAGCCAGGGGGATCAATCAGCCCCAGCATTTT.

CDR3 region: CASRLRDSYYNEQFF. The DNA for the CDR3 is TGTGCCAGCAGACTCCGGGACAGCTACTACAATGAGCAGTTCTTC. The gene calls are TRBV2 and TRBJ2-1, with 7 positions matching TRBD1. The CDR3 extends over 15 amino acids. With 6 bases clipped from V and 3 bases from J, the junction kept 8 bases outside the gene matches. Germline-derived CDR1 and CDR2 are SNHLY and FYNNEI.

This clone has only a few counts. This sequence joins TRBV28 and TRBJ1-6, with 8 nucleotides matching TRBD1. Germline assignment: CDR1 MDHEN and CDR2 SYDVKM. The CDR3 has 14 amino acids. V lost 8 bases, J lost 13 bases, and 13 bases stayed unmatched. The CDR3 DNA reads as TGTGCCAGCCGTAGGGGACAGGTTCCCCGGCCCCTCCACTTT. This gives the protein CASRRGQVPRPLHF.

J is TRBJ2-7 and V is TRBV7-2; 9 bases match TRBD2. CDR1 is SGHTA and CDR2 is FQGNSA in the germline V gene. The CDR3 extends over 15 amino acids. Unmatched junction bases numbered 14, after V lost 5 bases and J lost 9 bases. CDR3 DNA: TGTGCCAGCAGCCCCCCCGGGGCTAGCGGGATCGGGCAGTACTTC. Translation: CASSPPGASGIGQYF. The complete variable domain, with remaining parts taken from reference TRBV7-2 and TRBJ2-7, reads GAGVSQSPSNKVTEKGKDVELRCDPISGHTALYWYRQSLGQGLEFLIYFQGNSAPDKSGLPSDRFSAERTGGSVSTLTIQRTQQEDSAVYLCASSPPGASGIGQYFGPGTRLTVT.